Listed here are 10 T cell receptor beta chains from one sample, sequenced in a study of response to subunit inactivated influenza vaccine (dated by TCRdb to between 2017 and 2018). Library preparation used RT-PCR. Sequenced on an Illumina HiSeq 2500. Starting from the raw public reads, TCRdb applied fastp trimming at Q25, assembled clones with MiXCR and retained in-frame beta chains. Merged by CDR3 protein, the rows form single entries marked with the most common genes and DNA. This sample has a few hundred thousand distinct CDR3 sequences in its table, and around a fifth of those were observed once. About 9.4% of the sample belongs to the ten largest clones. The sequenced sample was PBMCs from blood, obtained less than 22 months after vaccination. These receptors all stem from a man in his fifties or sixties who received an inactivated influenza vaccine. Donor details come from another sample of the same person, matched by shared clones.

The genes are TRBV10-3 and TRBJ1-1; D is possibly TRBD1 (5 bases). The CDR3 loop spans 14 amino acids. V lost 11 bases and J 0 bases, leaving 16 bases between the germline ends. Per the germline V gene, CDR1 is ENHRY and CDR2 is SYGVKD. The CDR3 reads CAVRRDGMNTEAFF. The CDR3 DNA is TGTGCCGTTAGACGGGACGGGATGAACACTGAAGCTTTCTTT.

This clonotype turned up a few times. The CDR3 bases are TGTGCCAGCAGCCTCCCGGACGGGGTGGGGGCTAGGTCCTATAATTCACCCCTCCACTTT. It is translated as CASSLPDGVGARSYNSPLHF. This chain links TRBV4-2 with TRBJ1-6, with D possibly TRBD1 on 6 matching bases. Trimming took off 4 bases at V and 1 base at J, with 23 bases between the two ends. Germline CDR1 reads LGHNA; CDR2 reads YNFKEQ. The CDR3 runs 20 residues.

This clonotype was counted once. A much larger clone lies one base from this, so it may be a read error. The CDR3 DNA follows: TGCGACAGCAGCCAAGTCTGGGGGGCGTTTGAAGCTTTCTTT. This translates into CDSSQVWGAFEAFF. The V call is TRBV4-1, the J call TRBJ1-1; the D gene is possibly TRBD1 (6 bases). This CDR3 is built from 14 residues. The germline V gene encodes CDR1 MGHRA and CDR2 YSYEKL.

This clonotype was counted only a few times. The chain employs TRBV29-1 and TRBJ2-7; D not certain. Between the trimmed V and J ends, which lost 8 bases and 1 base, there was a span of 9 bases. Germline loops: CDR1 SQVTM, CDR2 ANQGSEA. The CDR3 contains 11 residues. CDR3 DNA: TGCAGCATCAGGAGATCCTACGAGCAGTACTTC. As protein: CSIRRSYEQYF.

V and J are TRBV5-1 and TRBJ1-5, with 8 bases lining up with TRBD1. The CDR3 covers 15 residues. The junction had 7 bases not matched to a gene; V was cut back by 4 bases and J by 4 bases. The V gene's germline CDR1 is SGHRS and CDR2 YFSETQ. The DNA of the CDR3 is TGCGCCAGCAGCCCCGGACAGGGCGGTAATCAGCCCCAGCATTTT. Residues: CASSPGQGGNQPQHF.

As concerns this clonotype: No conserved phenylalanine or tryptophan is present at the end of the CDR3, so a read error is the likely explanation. The CDR3 DNA is TGTGCCAGCAAGACACCGCTGCCTTCTGTTTATGGCTACACCCTC. Protein sequence: CASKTPLPSVYGYTL. The chain is built from TRBV2 and TRBJ1-2; D is unresolved. Deletions cut 7 bases from V and 5 bases from J, with 20 bases between. This CDR3 has 15 residues. CDR1 is SNHLY and CDR2 is FYNNEI in the germline V gene.

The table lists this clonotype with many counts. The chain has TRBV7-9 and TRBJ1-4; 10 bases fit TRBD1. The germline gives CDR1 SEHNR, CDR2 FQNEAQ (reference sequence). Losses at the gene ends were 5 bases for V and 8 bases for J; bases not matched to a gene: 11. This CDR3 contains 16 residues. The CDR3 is CASSPHGQGGGEKLFF. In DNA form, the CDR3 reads TGTGCCAGCAGCCCACACGGACAGGGGGGTGGCGAAAAACTGTTTTTT.

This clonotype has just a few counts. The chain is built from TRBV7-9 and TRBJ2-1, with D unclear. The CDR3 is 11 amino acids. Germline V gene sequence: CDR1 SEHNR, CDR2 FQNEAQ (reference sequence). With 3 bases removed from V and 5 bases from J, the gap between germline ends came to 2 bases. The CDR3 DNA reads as TGTGCCAGCAGCTTCAACAATGAGCAGTTCTTC. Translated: CASSFNNEQFF. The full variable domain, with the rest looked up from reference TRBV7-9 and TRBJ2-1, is DTGVSQNPRHKITKRGQNVTFRCDPISEHNRLYWYRQTLGQGPEFLTYFQNEAQLEKSRLLSDRFSAERPKGSFSTLEIQRTEQGDSAMYLCASSFNNEQFFGPGTRLTVL.

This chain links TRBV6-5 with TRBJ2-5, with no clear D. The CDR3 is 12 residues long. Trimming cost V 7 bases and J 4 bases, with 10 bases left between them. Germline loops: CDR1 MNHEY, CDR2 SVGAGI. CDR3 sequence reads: CASTHPGETQYF. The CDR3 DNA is TGTGCCAGCACTCACCCCGGAGAGACCCAGTACTTC.

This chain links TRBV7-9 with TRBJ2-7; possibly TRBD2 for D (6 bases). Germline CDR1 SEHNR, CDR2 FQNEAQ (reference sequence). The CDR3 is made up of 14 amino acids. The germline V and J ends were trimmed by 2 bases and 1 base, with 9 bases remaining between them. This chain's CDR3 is CASSLSRGSYEQYF. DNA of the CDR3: TGTGCCAGCAGCTTAAGTCGGGGGTCCTACGAGCAGTACTTC.